This TCR beta chain was recorded in a study of CD8 T cells in Susac syndrome. When the RNA was reverse transcribed, random hexamers were used with an input of about 0.5 to 1 ug. TCRdb re-analysed the immunoSEQ multiplex PCR reads in MiXCR, keeping a single row per CDR3 protein. The table records around 200,000 distinct CDR3 sequences, around 95% of them present only once. The receptor comes from a human donor with multiple sclerosis. Sequencing input: CD4+ T cells from PBMCs.

The CDR3 DNA follows: TGCAGCGTTGCCAAACAGGGGAACACCGGGGAGCTGTTTTTT. Residues: CSVAKQGNTGELFF. The genes are TRBV29-1 and TRBJ2-2; perhaps TRBD1 as D (6 bases). This CDR3 is 14 amino acids long. V was pared by 4 bases and J by 1 base, with 10 bases between. The germline CDR1 and CDR2 sequences are SQVTM and ANQGSEA.